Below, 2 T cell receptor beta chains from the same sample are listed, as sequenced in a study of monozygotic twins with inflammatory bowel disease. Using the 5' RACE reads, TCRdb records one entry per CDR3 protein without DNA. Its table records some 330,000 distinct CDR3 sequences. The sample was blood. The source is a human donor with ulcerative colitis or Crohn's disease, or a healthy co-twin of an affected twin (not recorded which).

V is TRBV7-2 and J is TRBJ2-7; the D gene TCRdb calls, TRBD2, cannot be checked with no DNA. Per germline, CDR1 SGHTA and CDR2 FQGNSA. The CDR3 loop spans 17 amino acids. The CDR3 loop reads CASSLTGSSGLLYEQYF.

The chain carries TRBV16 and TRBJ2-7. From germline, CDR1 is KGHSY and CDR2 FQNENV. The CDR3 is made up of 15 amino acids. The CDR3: CASSQSSVKSYEQYF.